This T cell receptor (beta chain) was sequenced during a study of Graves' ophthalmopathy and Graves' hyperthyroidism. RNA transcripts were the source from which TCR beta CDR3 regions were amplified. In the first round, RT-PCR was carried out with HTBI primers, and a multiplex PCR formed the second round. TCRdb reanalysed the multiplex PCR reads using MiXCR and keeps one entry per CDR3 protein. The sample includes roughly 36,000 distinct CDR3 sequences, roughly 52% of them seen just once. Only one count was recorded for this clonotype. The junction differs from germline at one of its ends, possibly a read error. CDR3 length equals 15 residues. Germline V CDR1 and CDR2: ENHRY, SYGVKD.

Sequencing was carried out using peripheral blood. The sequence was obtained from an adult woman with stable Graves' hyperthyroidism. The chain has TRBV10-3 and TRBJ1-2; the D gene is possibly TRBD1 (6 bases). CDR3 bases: TGTGCCAGCAGTTTAGAGCCCCGACAGGTTCTCGGCTACACCTTC. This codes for CASSLEPRQVLGYTF.